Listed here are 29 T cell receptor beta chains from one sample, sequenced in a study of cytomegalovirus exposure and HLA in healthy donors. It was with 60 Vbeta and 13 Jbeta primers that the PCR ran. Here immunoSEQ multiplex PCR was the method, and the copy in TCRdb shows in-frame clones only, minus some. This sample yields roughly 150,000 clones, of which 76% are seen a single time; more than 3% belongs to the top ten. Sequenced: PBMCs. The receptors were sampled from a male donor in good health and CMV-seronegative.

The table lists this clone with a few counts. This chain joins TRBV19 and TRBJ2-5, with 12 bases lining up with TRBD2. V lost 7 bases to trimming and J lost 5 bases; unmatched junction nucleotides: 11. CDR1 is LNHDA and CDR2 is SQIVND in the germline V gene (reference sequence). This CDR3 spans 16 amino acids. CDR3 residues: CASTPTSGRGRETQYF. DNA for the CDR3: TGTGCCAGTACCCCGACTAGCGGGAGAGGGAGGGAGACCCAGTACTTC.

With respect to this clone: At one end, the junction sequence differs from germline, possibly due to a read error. CDR3 nucleotide sequence: TGTTCCAGCAGAACCGGGACAGGGCCACTGTTTTTT. Its protein is CSSRTGTGPLFF. The V and J genes are TRBV7-9 and TRBJ1-4; 9 positions match TRBD1. Germline V lookup: CDR1 SEHNR, CDR2 FQNEAQ (reference sequence). The CDR3 contains 12 residues.

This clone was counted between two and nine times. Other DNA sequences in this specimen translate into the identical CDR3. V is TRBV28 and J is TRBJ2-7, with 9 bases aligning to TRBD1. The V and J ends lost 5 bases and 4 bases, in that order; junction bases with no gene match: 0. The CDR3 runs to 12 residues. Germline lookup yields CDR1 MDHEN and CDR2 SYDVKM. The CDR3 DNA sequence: TGTGCCAGCAGTGGACAGGGGTACGAGCAGTACTTC. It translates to CASSGQGYEQYF. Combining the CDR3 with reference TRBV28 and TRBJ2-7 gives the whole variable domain DVKVTQSSRYLVKRTGEKVFLECVQDMDHENMFWYRQDPGLGLRLIYFSYDVKMKEKGDIPEGYSVSREKKERFSLILESASTNQTSMYLCASSGQGYEQYFGPGTRLTVT.

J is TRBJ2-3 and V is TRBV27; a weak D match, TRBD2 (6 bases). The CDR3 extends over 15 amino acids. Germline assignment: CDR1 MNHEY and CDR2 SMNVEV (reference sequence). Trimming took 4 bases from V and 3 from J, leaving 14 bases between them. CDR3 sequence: CASSSLGGTTDTQYF. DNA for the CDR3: TGTGCCAGCAGTTCCCTCGGGGGTACGACAGATACGCAGTATTTT.

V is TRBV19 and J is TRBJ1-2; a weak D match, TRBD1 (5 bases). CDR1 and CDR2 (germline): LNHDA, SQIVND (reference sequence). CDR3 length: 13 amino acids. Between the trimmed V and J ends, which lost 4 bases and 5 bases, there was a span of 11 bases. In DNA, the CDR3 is TGTGCCAGTAGTACAATACAGGAATATGGCTACACCTTC. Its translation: CASSTIQEYGYTF.

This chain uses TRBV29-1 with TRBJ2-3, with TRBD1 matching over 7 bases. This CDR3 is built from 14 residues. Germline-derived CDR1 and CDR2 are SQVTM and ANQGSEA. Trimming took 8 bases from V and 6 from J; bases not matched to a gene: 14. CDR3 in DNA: TGCAGCTCGCGACAGGGCCTAACTTCCGATACGCAGTATTTT. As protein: CSSRQGLTSDTQYF.

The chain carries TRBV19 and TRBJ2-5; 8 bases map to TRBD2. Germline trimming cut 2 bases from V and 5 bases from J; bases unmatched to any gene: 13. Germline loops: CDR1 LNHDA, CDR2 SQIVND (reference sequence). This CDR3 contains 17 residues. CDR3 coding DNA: TGTGCCAGTAGTATAAGCGCACTAGCGGTGTTTCGGGAGACCCAGTACTTC. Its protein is CASSISALAVFRETQYF. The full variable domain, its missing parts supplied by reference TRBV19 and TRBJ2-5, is DGGITQSPKYLFRKEGQNVTLSCEQNLNHDAMYWYRQDPGQGLRLIYYSQIVNDFQKGDIAEGYSVSREKKESFPLTVTSAQKNPTAFYLCASSISALAVFRETQYFGPGTRLLVL.

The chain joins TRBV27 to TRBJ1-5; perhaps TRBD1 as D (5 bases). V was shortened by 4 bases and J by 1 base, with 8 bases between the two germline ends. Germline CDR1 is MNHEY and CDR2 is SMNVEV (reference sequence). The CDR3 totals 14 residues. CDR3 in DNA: TGTGCCAGCAGTTCCCGACAGAGCAATCAGCCCCAGCATTTT. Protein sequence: CASSSRQSNQPQHF.

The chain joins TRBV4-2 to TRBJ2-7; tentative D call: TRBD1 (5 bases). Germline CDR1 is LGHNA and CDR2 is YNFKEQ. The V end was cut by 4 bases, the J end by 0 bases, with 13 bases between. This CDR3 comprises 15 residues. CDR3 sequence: CASSLILGLSYEQYF. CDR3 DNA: TGTGCCAGCAGCCTCATCCTGGGGCTCTCCTACGAGCAGTACTTC.

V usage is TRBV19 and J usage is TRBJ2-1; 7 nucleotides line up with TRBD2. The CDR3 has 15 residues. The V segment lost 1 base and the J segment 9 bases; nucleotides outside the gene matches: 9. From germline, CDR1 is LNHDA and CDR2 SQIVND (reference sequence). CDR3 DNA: TGTGCCAGTAGTATAGGGGGGACTATCGGGATTGAGCAGTTCTTC. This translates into CASSIGGTIGIEQFF.

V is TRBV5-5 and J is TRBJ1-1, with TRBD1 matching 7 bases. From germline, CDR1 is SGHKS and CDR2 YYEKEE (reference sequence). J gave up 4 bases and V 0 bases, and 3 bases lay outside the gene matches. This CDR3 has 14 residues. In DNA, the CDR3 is TGTGCCAGCAGCTTGGGGGCAGGGGGCACTGAAGCTTTCTTT. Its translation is CASSLGAGGTEAFF.

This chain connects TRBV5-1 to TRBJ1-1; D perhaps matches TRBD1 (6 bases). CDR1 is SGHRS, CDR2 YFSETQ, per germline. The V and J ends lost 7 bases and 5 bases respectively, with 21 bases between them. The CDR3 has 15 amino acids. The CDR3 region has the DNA TGCGCCAGCGCATCTCCTACAGGGATATTAACTGAAGCTTTCTTT. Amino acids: CASASPTGILTEAFF.

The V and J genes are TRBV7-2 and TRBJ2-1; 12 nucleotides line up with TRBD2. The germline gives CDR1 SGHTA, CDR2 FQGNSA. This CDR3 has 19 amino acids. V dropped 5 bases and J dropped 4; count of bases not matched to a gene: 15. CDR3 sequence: CASSPTSGRPSRAYNEQFF. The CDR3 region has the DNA TGTGCCAGCAGCCCTACTAGCGGGAGGCCCTCGCGCGCATACAATGAGCAGTTCTTC.

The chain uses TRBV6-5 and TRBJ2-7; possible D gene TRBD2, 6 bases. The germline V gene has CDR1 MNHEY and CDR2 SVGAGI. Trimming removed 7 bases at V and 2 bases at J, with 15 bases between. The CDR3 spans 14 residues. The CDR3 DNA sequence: TGTGCCAGCACTGAATGGGGGGAGCCCTACGAGCAGTACTTC. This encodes CASTEWGEPYEQYF.

The CDR3 is CASRKVAREGEQYF. CDR3 DNA sequence: TGTGCCAGCAGAAAGGTGGCCCGGGAAGGAGAGCAGTACTTC. This sequence joins TRBV6-1 and TRBJ2-7; tentatively, D is TRBD2 (5 bases). The CDR3 covers 14 residues. V shed 6 bases and J shed 7 bases, with 19 bases lying between them. Germline lookup yields CDR1 MNHNS and CDR2 SASEGT.

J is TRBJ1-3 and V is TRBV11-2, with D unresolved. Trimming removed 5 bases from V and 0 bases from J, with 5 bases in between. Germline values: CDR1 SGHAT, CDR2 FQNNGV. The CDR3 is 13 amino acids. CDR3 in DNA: TGTGCCAGCAGCCGCGTCTCTGGAAACACCATATATTTT. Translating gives CASSRVSGNTIYF.

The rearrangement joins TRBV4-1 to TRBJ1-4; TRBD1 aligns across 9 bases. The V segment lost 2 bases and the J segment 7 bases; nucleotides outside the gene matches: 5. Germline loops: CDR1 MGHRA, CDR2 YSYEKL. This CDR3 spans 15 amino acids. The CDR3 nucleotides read TGCGCCAGCAGCCAACCCGGGACAGGGCCTGAAAAACTGTTTTTT. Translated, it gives CASSQPGTGPEKLFF.

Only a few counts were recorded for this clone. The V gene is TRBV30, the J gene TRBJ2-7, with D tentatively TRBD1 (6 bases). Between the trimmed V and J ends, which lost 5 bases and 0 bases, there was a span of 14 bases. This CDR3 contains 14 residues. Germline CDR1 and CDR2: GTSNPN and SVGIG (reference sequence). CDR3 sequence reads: CAWERDTASYEQYF. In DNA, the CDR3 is TGTGCCTGGGAACGGGACACGGCCTCCTACGAGCAGTACTTC.

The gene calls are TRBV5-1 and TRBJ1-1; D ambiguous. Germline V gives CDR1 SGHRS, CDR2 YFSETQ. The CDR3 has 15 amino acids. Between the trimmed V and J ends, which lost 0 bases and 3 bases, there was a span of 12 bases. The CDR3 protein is CASSLANEQHTEAFF. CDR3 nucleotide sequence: TGCGCCAGCAGCTTGGCAAACGAACAGCACACTGAAGCTTTCTTT. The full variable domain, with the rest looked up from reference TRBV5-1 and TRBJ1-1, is KAGVTQTPRYLIKTRGQQVTLSCSPISGHRSVSWYQQTPGQGLQFLFEYFSETQRNKGNFPGRFSGRQFSNSRSEMNVSTLELGDSALYLCASSLANEQHTEAFFGQGTRLTVV.

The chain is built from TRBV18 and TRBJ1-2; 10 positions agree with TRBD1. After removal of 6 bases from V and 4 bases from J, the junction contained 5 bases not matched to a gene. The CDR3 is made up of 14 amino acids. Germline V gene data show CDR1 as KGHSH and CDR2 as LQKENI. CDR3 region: CASSSGDRGYGYTF. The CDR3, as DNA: TGTGCCAGCTCGAGTGGGGACAGGGGCTATGGCTACACCTTC.

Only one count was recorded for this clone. The chain's CDR3 is CAISESQDRDYTDTQYF. CDR3 nucleotides: TGTGCCATCAGTGAGTCGCAGGACAGGGACTACACAGATACGCAGTATTTT. The chain carries TRBV10-3 and TRBJ2-3, with D perhaps matching TRBD1 (8 bases). There are 17 residues in the CDR3. V was shortened by 0 bases and J by 2 bases, with 15 bases between the two germline ends. Per the germline V gene, CDR1 is ENHRY and CDR2 is SYGVKD.

This chain's CDR3 is CASSSLQGYNEQFF. The CDR3 DNA sequence: TGTGCCAGCAGCTCTCTGCAGGGTTACAATGAGCAGTTCTTC. J is TRBJ2-1 and V is TRBV7-9, with a possible D match to TRBD1 (5 bases). The V end was cut by 4 bases, the J end by 4 bases, with 11 bases between. The V gene's germline CDR1 is SEHNR and CDR2 FQNEAQ (reference sequence). This CDR3 region has 14 residues.

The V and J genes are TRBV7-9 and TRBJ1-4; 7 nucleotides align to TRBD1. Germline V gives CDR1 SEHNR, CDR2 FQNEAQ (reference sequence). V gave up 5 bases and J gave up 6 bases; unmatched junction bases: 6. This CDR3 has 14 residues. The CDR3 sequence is CASSPRGADEKLFF. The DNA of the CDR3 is TGTGCCAGCAGCCCCAGGGGGGCGGATGAAAAACTGTTTTTT.

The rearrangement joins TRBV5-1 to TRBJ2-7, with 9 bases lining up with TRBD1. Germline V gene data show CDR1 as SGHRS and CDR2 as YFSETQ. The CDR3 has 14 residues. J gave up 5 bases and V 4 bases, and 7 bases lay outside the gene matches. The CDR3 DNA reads TGCGCCAGCAGCCCTTCCGGGACAGGGAACGAGCAGTACTTC. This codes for CASSPSGTGNEQYF.

The CDR3 DNA follows: TGCGCCAGCAGCTTGGAATTGGCGACAGGGATCGTTGAAGCTTTCTTT. Translated, it gives CASSLELATGIVEAFF. J is TRBJ1-1 and V is TRBV5-1, with 7 bases matching TRBD1. Germline V gene lookup returns CDR1 SGHRS and CDR2 YFSETQ. This CDR3 has 16 amino acids. The J segment lost 7 bases and the V segment lost 0 bases, leaving 12 bases of the junction unmatched.

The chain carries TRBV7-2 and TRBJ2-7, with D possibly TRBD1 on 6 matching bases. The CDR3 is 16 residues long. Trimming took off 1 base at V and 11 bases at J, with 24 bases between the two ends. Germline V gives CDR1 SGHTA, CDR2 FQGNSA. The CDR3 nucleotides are TGTGCCAGCAGCTTAGAACCCTCCGGACAGCGAGCCTTGAAGTACTTC. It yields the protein CASSLEPSGQRALKYF.

The CDR3 DNA is TGTGCCAGTAGTATAGACCGCGGGACTCCTGCGGATGGCTACACCTTC. It encodes CASSIDRGTPADGYTF. This sequence joins TRBV19 and TRBJ1-2, with D perhaps matching TRBD1 (5 bases). V was clipped by 0 bases and J by 6 bases, with 17 bases between them. Germline-derived CDR1 and CDR2 are LNHDA and SQIVND (reference sequence). CDR3 size: 16 residues.

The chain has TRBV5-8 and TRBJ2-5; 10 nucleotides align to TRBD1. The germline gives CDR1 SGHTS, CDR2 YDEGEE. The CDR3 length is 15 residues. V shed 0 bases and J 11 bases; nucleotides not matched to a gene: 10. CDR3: CASSLGGTGAVEQYF. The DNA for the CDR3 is TGTGCCAGCAGCTTGGGAGGGACAGGGGCAGTAGAGCAGTACTTC.

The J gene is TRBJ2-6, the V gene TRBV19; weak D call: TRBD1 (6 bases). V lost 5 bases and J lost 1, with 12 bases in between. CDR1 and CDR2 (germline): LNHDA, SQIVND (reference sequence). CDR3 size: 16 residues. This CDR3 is CASSSDRGSGANVLTF. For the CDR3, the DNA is TGTGCCAGTAGTTCAGATAGGGGGTCTGGGGCCAACGTCCTGACTTTC.